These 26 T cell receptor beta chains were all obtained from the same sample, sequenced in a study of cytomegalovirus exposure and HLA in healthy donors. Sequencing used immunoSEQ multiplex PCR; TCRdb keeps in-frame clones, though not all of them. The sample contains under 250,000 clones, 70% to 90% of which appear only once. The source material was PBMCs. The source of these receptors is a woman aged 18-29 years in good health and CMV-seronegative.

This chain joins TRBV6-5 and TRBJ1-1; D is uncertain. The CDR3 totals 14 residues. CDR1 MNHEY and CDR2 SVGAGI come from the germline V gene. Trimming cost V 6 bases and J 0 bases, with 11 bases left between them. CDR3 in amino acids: CASSANWMNTEAFF. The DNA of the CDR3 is TGTGCCAGCAGCGCCAACTGGATGAACACTGAAGCTTTCTTT.

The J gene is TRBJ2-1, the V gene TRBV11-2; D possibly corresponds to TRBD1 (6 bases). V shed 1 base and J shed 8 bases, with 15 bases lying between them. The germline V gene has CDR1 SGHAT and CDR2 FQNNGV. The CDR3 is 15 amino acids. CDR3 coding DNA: TGTGCCAGCAGCTTAGTCCCCTCACAGGGTGATGAGCAGTTCTTC. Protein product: CASSLVPSQGDEQFF.

Written as DNA, the CDR3 is TGTGCCTGGAGTGCGCACGAGCAGTACTTC. Its translation: CAWSAHEQYF. This chain joins TRBV30 and TRBJ2-7; D not certain. CDR3 length: 10 residues. Trimming stripped 1 base from V and 5 bases from J, with 3 bases between. From germline, CDR1 is GTSNPN and CDR2 SVGIG (reference sequence).

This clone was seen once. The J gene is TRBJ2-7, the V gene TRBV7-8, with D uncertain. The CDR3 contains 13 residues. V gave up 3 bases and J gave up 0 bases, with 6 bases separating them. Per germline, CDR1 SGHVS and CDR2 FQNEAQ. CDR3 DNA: TGTGCCAGCAGCTTCGCCGTCTCCTACGAGCAGTACTTC. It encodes CASSFAVSYEQYF. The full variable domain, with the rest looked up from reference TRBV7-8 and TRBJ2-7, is GAGVSQSPRYKVAKRGQDVALRCDPISGHVSLFWYQQALGQGPEFLTYFQNEAQLDKSGLPSDRFFAERPEGSVSTLKIQRTQQEDSAVYLCASSFAVSYEQYFGPGTRLTVT.

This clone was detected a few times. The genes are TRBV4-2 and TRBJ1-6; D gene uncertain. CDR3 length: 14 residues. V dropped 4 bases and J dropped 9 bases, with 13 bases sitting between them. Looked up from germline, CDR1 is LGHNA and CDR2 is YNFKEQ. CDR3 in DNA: TGTGCCAGCAGCCCGGACGTGTTTGGTTCACCCCTCCACTTT. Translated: CASSPDVFGSPLHF.

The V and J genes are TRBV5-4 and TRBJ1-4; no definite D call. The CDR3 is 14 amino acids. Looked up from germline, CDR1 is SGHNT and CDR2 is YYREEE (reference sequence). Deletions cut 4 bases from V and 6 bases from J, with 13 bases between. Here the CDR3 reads CASSAASRDEKLFF. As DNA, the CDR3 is TGTGCCAGCAGCGCCGCCAGTAGGGATGAAAAACTGTTTTTT.

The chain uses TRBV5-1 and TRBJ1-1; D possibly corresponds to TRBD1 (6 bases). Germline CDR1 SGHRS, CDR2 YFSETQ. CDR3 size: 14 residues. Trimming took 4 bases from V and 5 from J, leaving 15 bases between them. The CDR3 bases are TGCGCCAGCAGCGCAGCACAGGGAAGAACTGAAGCTTTCTTT. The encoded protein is CASSAAQGRTEAFF.

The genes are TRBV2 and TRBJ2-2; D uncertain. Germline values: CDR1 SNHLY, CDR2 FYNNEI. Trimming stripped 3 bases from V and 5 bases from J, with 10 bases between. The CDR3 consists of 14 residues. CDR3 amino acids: CASSDRLRTGELFF. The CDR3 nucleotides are TGTGCCAGCAGTGACAGGTTACGGACCGGGGAGCTGTTTTTT.

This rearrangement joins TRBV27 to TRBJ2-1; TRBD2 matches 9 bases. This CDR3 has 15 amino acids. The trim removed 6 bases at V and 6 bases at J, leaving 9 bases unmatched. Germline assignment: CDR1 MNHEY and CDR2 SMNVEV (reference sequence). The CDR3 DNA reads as TGTGCCAGCAGGACCGCCGGACTAGCGTCCAATGAGCAGTTCTTC. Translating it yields CASRTAGLASNEQFF.

CDR3 loop: CASSGSRVIANEQFF. CDR3 bases: TGTGCCAGCAGTGGCTCGAGGGTCATCGCCAATGAGCAGTTCTTC. The chain is built from TRBV6-1 and TRBJ2-1, with D tentatively TRBD2 (5 bases). Germline V gives CDR1 MNHNS, CDR2 SASEGT. Trimming shortened V by 4 bases and J by 6 bases, and 16 bases separated the two germline ends. There are 15 residues in the CDR3.

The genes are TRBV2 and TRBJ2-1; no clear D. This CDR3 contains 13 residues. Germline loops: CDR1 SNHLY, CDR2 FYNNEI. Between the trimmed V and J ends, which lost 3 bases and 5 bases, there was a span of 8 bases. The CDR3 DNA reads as TGTGCCAGCAGTGACGGCAGGAACAATGAGCAGTTCTTC. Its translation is CASSDGRNNEQFF.

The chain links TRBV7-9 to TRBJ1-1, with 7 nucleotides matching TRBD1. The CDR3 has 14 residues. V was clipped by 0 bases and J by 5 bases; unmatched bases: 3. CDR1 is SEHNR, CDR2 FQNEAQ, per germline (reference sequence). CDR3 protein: CASSLAGGVTEAFF. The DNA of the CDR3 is TGTGCCAGCAGCTTAGCAGGGGGCGTAACTGAAGCTTTCTTT.

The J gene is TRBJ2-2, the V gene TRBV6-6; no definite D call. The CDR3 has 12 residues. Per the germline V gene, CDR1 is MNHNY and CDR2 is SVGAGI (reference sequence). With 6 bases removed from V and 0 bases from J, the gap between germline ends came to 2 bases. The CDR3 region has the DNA TGTGCCAGCAGGCCGAACACCGGGGAGCTGTTTTTT. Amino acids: CASRPNTGELFF.

Written as DNA, the CDR3 is TGTGCCTGGAGTCAACGAGCAGATCAGCCCCAGCATTTT. It encodes CAWSQRADQPQHF. The rearrangement links TRBV30 to TRBJ1-5, with unresolved D. The CDR3 covers 13 residues. Trimming took off 2 bases at V and 5 bases at J, with 10 bases between the two ends. Germline loops: CDR1 GTSNPN, CDR2 SVGIG (reference sequence).

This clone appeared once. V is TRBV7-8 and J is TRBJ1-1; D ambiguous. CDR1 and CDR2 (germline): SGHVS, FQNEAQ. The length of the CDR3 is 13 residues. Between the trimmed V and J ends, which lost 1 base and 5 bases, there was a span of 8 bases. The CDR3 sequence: CASSLGLRTEAFF. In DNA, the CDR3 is TGTGCCAGCAGCTTAGGACTGCGAACTGAAGCTTTCTTT.

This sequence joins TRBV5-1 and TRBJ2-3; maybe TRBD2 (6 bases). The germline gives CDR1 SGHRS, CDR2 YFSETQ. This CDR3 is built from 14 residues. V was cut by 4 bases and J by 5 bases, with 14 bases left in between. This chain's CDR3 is CASSGGRGGDTQYF. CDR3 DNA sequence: TGCGCCAGCAGCGGGGGGAGAGGCGGAGATACGCAGTATTTT.

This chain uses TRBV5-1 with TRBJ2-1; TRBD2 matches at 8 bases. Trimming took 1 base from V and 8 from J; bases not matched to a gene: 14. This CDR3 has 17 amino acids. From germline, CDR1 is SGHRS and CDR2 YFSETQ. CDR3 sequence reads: CASSLLGPGTRNHEQFF. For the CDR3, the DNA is TGCGCCAGCAGCTTGCTAGGACCCGGGACTAGAAATCATGAGCAGTTCTTC. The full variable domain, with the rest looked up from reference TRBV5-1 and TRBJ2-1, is KAGVTQTPRYLIKTRGQQVTLSCSPISGHRSVSWYQQTPGQGLQFLFEYFSETQRNKGNFPGRFSGRQFSNSRSEMNVSTLELGDSALYLCASSLLGPGTRNHEQFFGPGTRLTVL.

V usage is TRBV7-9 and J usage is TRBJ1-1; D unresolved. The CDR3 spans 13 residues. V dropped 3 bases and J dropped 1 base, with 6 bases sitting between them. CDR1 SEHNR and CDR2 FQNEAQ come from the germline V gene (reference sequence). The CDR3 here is CASSFVANTEAFF. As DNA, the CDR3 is TGTGCCAGCAGCTTTGTGGCGAACACTGAAGCTTTCTTT.

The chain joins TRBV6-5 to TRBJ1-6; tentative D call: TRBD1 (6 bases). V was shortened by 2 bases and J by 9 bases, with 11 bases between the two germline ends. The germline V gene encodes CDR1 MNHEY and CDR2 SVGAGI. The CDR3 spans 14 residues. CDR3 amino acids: CASSYGRGGSPLHF. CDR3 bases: TGTGCCAGCAGTTACGGCAGGGGTGGTTCACCCCTCCACTTT.

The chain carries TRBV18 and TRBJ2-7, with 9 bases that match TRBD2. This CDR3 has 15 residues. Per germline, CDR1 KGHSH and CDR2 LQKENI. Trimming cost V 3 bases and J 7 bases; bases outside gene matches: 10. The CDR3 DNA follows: TGTGCCAGCTCACCCGCGGCTAGCGGGAAGGGGGAGCAGTACTTC. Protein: CASSPAASGKGEQYF.

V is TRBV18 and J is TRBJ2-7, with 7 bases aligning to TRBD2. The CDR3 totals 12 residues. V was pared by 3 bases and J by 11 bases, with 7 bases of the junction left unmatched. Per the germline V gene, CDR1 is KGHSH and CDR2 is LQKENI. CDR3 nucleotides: TGTGCCAGCTCACCCGATGGACTAGTTGAGTACTTC. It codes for CASSPDGLVEYF.

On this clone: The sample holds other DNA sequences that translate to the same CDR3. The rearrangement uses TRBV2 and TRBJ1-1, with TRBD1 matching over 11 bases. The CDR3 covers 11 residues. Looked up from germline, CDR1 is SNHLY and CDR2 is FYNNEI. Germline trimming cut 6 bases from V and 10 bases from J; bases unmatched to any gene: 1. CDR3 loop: CASRGTGGAFF. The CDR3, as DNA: TGTGCCAGCAGAGGGACAGGGGGAGCTTTCTTT.

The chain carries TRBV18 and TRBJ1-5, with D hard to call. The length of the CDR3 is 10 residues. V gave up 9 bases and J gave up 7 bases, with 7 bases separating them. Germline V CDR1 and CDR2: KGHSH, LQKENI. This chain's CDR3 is CARSGQPQHF. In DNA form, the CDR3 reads TGTGCCAGGTCCGGGCAGCCCCAGCATTTT. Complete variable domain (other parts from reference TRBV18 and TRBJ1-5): NAGVMQNPRHLVRRRGQEARLRCSPMKGHSHVYWYRQLPEEGLKFMVYLQKENIIDESGMPKERFSAEFPKEGPSILRIQQVVRGDSAAYFCARSGQPQHFGDGTRLSIL.

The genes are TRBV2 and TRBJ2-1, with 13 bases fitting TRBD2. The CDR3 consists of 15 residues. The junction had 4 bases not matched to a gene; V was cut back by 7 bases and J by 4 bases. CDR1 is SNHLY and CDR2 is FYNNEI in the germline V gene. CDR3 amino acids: CASNGLAGEYNEQFF. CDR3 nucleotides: TGTGCCAGCAATGGACTAGCGGGGGAATACAATGAGCAGTTCTTC.

CDR3 DNA sequence: TGTGCCAGCAGCTTTATGGGGTATAGCAATCAGCCCCAGCATTTT. Translating gives CASSFMGYSNQPQHF. The rearrangement uses TRBV5-6 and TRBJ1-5; D call uncertain. In germline, CDR1 is SGHDT, CDR2 YYEEEE. This CDR3 spans 15 amino acids. V was shortened by 2 bases and J by 0 bases, with 9 bases between the two germline ends.

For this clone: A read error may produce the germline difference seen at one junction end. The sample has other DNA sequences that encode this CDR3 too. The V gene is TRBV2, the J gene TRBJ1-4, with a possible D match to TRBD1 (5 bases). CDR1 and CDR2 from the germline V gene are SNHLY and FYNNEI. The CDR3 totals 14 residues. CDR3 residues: CASSEGTGNEKLFF. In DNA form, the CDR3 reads TGTGCCAGCAGCGAAGGGACTGGGAATGAAAAACTGTTTTTT. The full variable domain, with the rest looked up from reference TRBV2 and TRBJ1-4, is EPEVTQTPSHQVTQMGQEVILRCVPISNHLYFYWYRQILGQKVEFLVSFYNNEISEKSEIFDDQFSVERPDGSNFTLKIRSTKLEDSAMYFCASSEGTGNEKLFFGSGTQLSVL.